The rows below give T cell receptor beta chains drawn from one sample of a study of T cell responses to AZD1222 COVID-19 vaccine. Measured with immunoSEQ multiplex PCR; TCRdb has only the in-frame clones, and not every one. The sample consists of about 100,000 clones, about 83% of them appearing once. Sequenced here: peripheral blood, sampled on day 0 of AZD1222 vaccination. Receptors originate from an adult in good health. Each CDR3 is given with its conserved first and last residue. The D gene is left open where the match is weak. Clone size is given for some rows only: seen once, a few or many times, or a class if the clone is expanded.

v_gene	abundance	j_gene	d_gene	CDR3nt	CDR3aa
TRBV6-5	-	TRBJ2-1	TRBD2	TGTGCCAGCAGTCTAGCGGGAGGCCACAATGAGCAGTTCTTC	CASSLAGGHNEQFF
TRBV3-1/TRBV3-2	-	TRBJ2-1	-	TGTGCCAGCAGCAGGCGGGATAGCAATGAGCAGTTCTTC	CASSRRDSNEQFF
TRBV6-5	-	TRBJ1-1	TRBD1	TGTGCCAGCAGTTACGGTTCACAGGGGGCTCTTGAAGCTTTCTTT	CASSYGSQGALEAFF
TRBV9	-	TRBJ1-1	TRBD1	TGTGCCAGCAGCGTAGAAGGGACAGGGGACACTGAAGCTTTCTTT	CASSVEGTGDTEAFF
TRBV30	-	TRBJ1-1	TRBD1	TGTGCCTGGAGTGTTACCAGGGGGCTCACTGAAGCTTTCTTT	CAWSVTRGLTEAFF
TRBV18	-	TRBJ2-5	-	TGTGCCAGCTCACCGTCTGTGGAGGGGGAGACCCAGTACTTC	CASSPSVEGETQYF
TRBV7-9	once	TRBJ2-1	TRBD1	TGTGCCAGCAGCTTAGGGGCAGGGGGTCCGTTCTTC	CASSLGAGGPFF
TRBV7-2	-	TRBJ2-7	-	TGTGCCAGCAGCTTAGAACGGGGACGAGTATCTCCCACCTACTTC	CASSLERGRVSPTYF
TRBV6-5	-	TRBJ1-1	-	TGTGCCAGCAGTTACTCTTACAGGGAAGACGCCACTGAAGCTTTCTTT	CASSYSYREDATEAFF
TRBV10-3	-	TRBJ2-7	TRBD1	TGTGCCATCAGGATGACAGGGCCAGACTACGAGCAGTACTTC	CAIRMTGPDYEQYF
TRBV19	-	TRBJ1-1	-	TGTGCCAGTAGTATCTGGGGGGTGAACACTGAAGCTTTCTTT	CASSIWGVNTEAFF
TRBV11-2	few	TRBJ2-7	TRBD1	TGTGCCAGCAGCCTCCCGGGACAGGGAGAGTACGAGCAGTACTTC	CASSLPGQGEYEQYF
TRBV5-1	-	TRBJ1-3	TRBD1	TGCGCCAGCAGCTTGGGGGAGACAGGGTTCAACACCATATATTTT	CASSLGETGFNTIYF
TRBV19	-	TRBJ1-4	-	TGTGCCAGTAGTATAAGTGTGACGGCGAATGCTTGGGGTAATGAAAAACTGTTTTTT	CASSISVTANAWGNEKLFF
TRBV11-3	-	TRBJ1-6	-	TGTGCCAGCAGCCCTAGTGGCTTAAATTCACCCCTCCACTTT	CASSPSGLNSPLHF
TRBV7-9	-	TRBJ1-6	-	TGTGCCAGCAGCTTGGACAGCGAGAATTCACCCCTCCACTTT	CASSLDSENSPLHF
TRBV28	-	TRBJ1-2	TRBD1	TGTGCCAGCAGTTCCCCAGGACAGGGTTCCTATGGCTACACCTTC	CASSSPGQGSYGYTF
TRBV19	few	TRBJ1-1	-	TGTGCCAGTAGTATGGGCCAGACTCTACTAAACACTGAAGCTTTCTTT	CASSMGQTLLNTEAFF
TRBV6-6	-	TRBJ2-7	-	TGTGCCGCCTCTGGGAGCAACTACGAGCAGTACTTC	CAASGSNYEQYF
TRBV12-5	-	TRBJ2-1	-	TGTGCTAGTGGTCCCCCGACGGGGGGCTCGAGTGAGCAGTTCTTC	CASGPPTGGSSEQFF
TRBV5-6	-	TRBJ1-4	-	TGTGCCAGCAGCTTGGAGGGACATACTAATGAAAAACTGTTTTTT	CASSLEGHTNEKLFF
TRBV4-1	-	TRBJ2-7	-	TGCGCCAGCAGCCACGATCGAGACTACGAGCAGTACTTC	CASSHDRDYEQYF
TRBV29-1	-	TRBJ2-1	-	TGCAGCGTTGAAGGCAGATTCAATGAGCAGTTCTTC	CSVEGRFNEQFF
TRBV19	-	TRBJ2-1	TRBD1	TGTGCCAGTACCACGGACAGGGGGCCGGTAAGGCGAGGGGAGCAGTTCTTC	CASTTDRGPVRRGEQFF
TRBV6-5	-	TRBJ1-1	-	TGTGCCAGCAGTTACTCAGGGGGGAACACTGAAGCTTTCTTT	CASSYSGGNTEAFF
TRBV6-5	-	TRBJ1-3	TRBD1	TGTGCCAGCAGTTACTCGTTTGGGACAGGCGGAAACACCATATATTTT	CASSYSFGTGGNTIYF
TRBV7-8	-	TRBJ2-3	-	TGTGCCAGCAGAAGACTAGAAAGCACAGATACGCAGTATTTT	CASRRLESTDTQYF
TRBV18	-	TRBJ1-2	TRBD1	TGTGCCAGCTCACCAGGGACAGGGATTCGCTATGGCTACACCTTC	CASSPGTGIRYGYTF
TRBV5-1	-	TRBJ2-7	TRBD1	TGCGCCAGCAGCGACCGGACAGGCCCCTACGAGCAGTACTTC	CASSDRTGPYEQYF
TRBV9	once	TRBJ2-1	-	TGTGCCAGCAGCGGGTCCGGGGGCTACAATGAGCAGTTCTTC	CASSGSGGYNEQFF
TRBV2	-	TRBJ1-5	-	TGTGCCAGCAGTGGGTCAGGGAATCAGCCCCAGCATTTT	CASSGSGNQPQHF
TRBV10-2	few	TRBJ1-2	-	TGCGCCAGCAGTACGGACAGCTATGGCTACACCTTC	CASSTDSYGYTF
TRBV25-1	-	TRBJ1-1	-	TGTGCCAGCCGTCGATCGGGCAACACTGAAGCTTTCTTT	CASRRSGNTEAFF
TRBV28	-	TRBJ1-2	TRBD1	TGTGCCAGCAGCCGCCGGGACAGGGGTGGCTACACCTTC	CASSRRDRGGYTF
TRBV7-3	-	TRBJ2-3	TRBD2	TGTGCCAGCAGCTTACAAGCGGGGAACACAGATACGCAGTATTTT	CASSLQAGNTDTQYF
TRBV11-1	-	TRBJ2-7	-	TGTGCCAGCAGCTTAGAAAGGAGTCGGCAACACGAGCAGTACTTC	CASSLERSRQHEQYF